One and the same sample provided the 15 T cell receptor beta chains below, sequenced in a study of breast tumors, draining lymph nodes, adjacent tissues. Using its own MiXCR run on the multiplex PCR reads, TCRdb lists one record per CDR3 protein. The data contain tens of thousands of distinct CDR3 sequences, around 23% of them singletons. Sequenced: breast tumor tissue. These receptor sequences come from a female donor with breast cancer. Some clones in this sample may be carry-over from other donors' samples.

The sample holds one count of this clonotype. The chain carries TRBV15 and TRBJ1-6, with D uncertain. The germline V gene encodes CDR1 LNHNV and CDR2 YYDKDF (reference sequence). The CDR3 is made up of 18 amino acids. Trimming removed 8 bases from V and 0 bases from J, with 20 bases in between. The DNA for the CDR3 is TGTGCCACCCCCGGGCCAAGAAACCTGAGCTCCTATAATTCACCCCTCCACTTT. Translating it yields CATPGPRNLSSYNSPLHF.

On this clonotype: A single base separates this from a much larger clone, so it may be a read error. CDR3 nucleotides: TGTTCCAGCAGCTTAATTTGGGACAGGGATGAAAAACTGTTTTTT. Protein sequence: CSSSLIWDRDEKLFF. V is TRBV7-9 and J is TRBJ1-4, with 9 bases matching TRBD1. Germline V gives CDR1 SEHNR, CDR2 FQNEAQ (reference sequence). The CDR3 is made up of 15 amino acids.

The CDR3 nucleotides are TGTGCCAGCAGGAAAGACAGGGGGCTGAATGAGCAGTTCTTC. It specifies CASRKDRGLNEQFF. The chain has TRBV27 and TRBJ2-1; 10 bases fit TRBD1. The CDR3 runs to 14 residues. V shed 6 bases and J 7 bases; nucleotides not matched to a gene: 6. CDR1 is MNHEY and CDR2 is SMNVEV in the germline V gene (reference sequence).

This clonotype was counted many times. V gene TRBV2 combines with J gene TRBJ1-2, with 8 bases aligning to TRBD1. Germline V gene lookup returns CDR1 SNHLY and CDR2 FYNNEI. This CDR3 has 16 amino acids. V trimming: 6 bases; J trimming: 2 bases; junction bases outside the gene matches: 11. Here the CDR3 reads CASRDPDRAANYGYTF. DNA of the CDR3: TGTGCCAGCAGGGATCCGGACAGGGCTGCCAACTATGGCTACACCTTC.

Many counts were recorded for this clonotype. V gene TRBV6-6 combines with J gene TRBJ2-1; no clear D gene. Per the germline V gene, CDR1 is MNHNY and CDR2 is SVGAGI (reference sequence). Trimming cost V 6 bases and J 5 bases, with 11 bases left between them. The length of the CDR3 is 13 residues. The CDR3: CASRLPDDNEQFF. The CDR3 region has the DNA TGTGCCAGCAGACTCCCCGATGACAATGAGCAGTTCTTC.

This clonotype has a count of ten or more. The V and J genes are TRBV29-1 and TRBJ1-2; D unresolved. Germline values: CDR1 SQVTM, CDR2 ANQGSEA. V lost 3 bases and J lost 4, with 15 bases in between. This CDR3 is 14 amino acids long. The CDR3 DNA sequence: TGCAGCGTTGATGTTACCACTCCCCTCTATGGCTACACCTTC. Translating gives CSVDVTTPLYGYTF.

In regard to this clonotype: A much bigger clone sits one base away, suggesting this may be a read error. The chain links TRBV20-1 to TRBJ2-2; 7 positions match TRBD2. Germline values: CDR1 DFQATT, CDR2 SNEGSKA (reference sequence). The CDR3 sequence is 14 residues long. The DNA of the CDR3 is TGCAGTGCCCTCCCCCGGGAGGACACCGGGAAGCTGTTTTTT. The encoded protein is CSALPREDTGKLFF.

The sample holds many counts of this clonotype. The chain has TRBV20-1 and TRBJ2-7, with 9 bases matching TRBD2. CDR1 DFQATT and CDR2 SNEGSKA come from the germline V gene (reference sequence). V shed 1 base and J 6 bases; nucleotides not matched to a gene: 7. This CDR3 region has 14 residues. As DNA, the CDR3 is TGCAGTGCTAGAGTCGGTAGCGGGAGTATCGAGCAGTACTTC. Protein sequence: CSARVGSGSIEQYF.

This clonotype was counted at least ten times. This sequence joins TRBV11-2 and TRBJ1-2; TRBD1 matches at 9 bases. Germline CDR1 and CDR2: SGHAT and FQNNGV. This CDR3 has 14 residues. Trimming took 6 bases from V and 2 from J; bases not matched to a gene: 4. The CDR3 nucleotides are TGTGCCAGCAGAACCGGGACAGGGAACTATGGCTACACCTTC. Protein: CASRTGTGNYGYTF.

This clonotype was detected ten times or more. The chain couples TRBV2 to TRBJ2-5; no clear D gene. Germline V CDR1 and CDR2: SNHLY, FYNNEI. The CDR3 extends over 14 amino acids. With 2 bases removed from V and 1 base from J, the gap between germline ends came to 8 bases. CDR3 in amino acids: CASSEMQFQETQYF. CDR3 in DNA: TGTGCCAGCAGTGAAATGCAGTTCCAAGAGACCCAGTACTTC.

The rearrangement joins TRBV12-3 or TRBV12-4 to TRBJ2-5; TRBD2 matches at 8 bases. Trimming at V came to 8 bases and at J to 4 bases, leaving 3 bases not matched to a gene. The CDR3 runs to 12 residues. CDR3 sequence: CASASGSETQYF. CDR3 DNA sequence: TGTGCCAGCGCTAGCGGGTCAGAGACCCAGTACTTC.

This clonotype was counted at least ten times. This chain links TRBV6-5 with TRBJ2-7; the match to TRBD2 covers 7 bases. Germline CDR1 is MNHEY and CDR2 is SVGAGI. Trimming cost V 7 bases and J 2 bases; bases outside gene matches: 8. The CDR3 covers 14 residues. The CDR3 nucleotides read TGTGCCAGCAAATCGGCGGGAGTCCCCTACGAGCAGTACTTC. This codes for CASKSAGVPYEQYF.

This clonotype has a count of ten or more. The gene calls are TRBV4-2 and TRBJ2-1, with 8 positions matching TRBD2. Germline V gene lookup returns CDR1 LGHNA and CDR2 YNFKEQ. The V gene end was trimmed by 3 bases and the J gene end by 8 bases; junction bases not matched to a gene: 15. This CDR3 is built from 17 residues. The CDR3, as DNA: TGTGCCAGCAGCCACCCCGGGCTGCGAGCGGGAGACCATGAGCAGTTCTTC. Translated, it gives CASSHPGLRAGDHEQFF.

Concerning this clonotype: A much larger clone differs from this one at a single base, so this may be a read error. This chain links TRBV20-1 with TRBJ1-4; 8 bases match TRBD1. The CDR3 is 17 residues long. From germline, CDR1 is DFQATT and CDR2 SNEGSKA (reference sequence). CDR3 nucleotides: TGCAGTGCTAGACGACAGGGGCGTTCTGCAACTAATGAAAAACTGGTTTTT. It yields the protein CSARRQGRSATNEKLVF.

This clonotype was observed many times. The rearrangement links TRBV15 to TRBJ2-3; tentative D call: TRBD2 (5 bases). CDR1 LNHNV and CDR2 YYDKDF come from the germline V gene (reference sequence). The CDR3 is 14 amino acids. V was cut by 1 base and J by 1 base, with 6 bases left in between. The CDR3 loop is CATSRVRGTDTQYF. CDR3 DNA: TGTGCCACCAGCAGAGTGAGGGGCACAGATACGCAGTATTTT.